The clone carrying this T cell receptor beta chain is deemed medium-sized (0.01 to 0.1%) by its frequency. Its target is not known. The sample comes from a study of T cell clusters in autoimmune cytopenias. TRB amplification used 250 ng of peripheral blood genomic DNA. One tube held mixed TRB-A and TRB-B primer pools for touch-down PCR. TCRdb re-called the multiplex PCR reads and catalogs CDR3 proteins one per entry, DNA excluded. The sample includes under 3,500 distinct CDR3 sequences. Overall study findings and caveats: TRB repertoire shifts in secondary cytopenia and chronic lymphocytic leukemia mostly reflected lymphoma, not autoimmunity. Healthy donors had around 3.1-fold more exclusive TRB clusters than active autoimmune hepatitis patients.

The germline V gene has CDR1 LNHDA and CDR2 SQIVND (reference sequence). This CDR3 has 11 residues. Material: peripheral blood. The genes are TRBV19 and TRBJ2-5; TCRdb lists TRBD2, though no DNA is available to test this call. The clonotype was recovered from a human donor with an autoimmune cytopenia or autoimmune hepatitis (not recorded which). The CDR3 loop is CASTAGETQYF.